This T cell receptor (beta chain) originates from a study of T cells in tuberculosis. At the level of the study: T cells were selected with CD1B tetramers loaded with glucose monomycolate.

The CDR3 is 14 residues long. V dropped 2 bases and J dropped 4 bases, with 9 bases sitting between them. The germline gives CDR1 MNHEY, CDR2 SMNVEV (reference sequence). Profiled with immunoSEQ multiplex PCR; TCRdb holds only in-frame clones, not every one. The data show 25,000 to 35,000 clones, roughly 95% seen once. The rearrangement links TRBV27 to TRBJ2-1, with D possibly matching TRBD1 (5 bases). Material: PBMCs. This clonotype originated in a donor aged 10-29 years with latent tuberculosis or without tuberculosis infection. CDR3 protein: CASSLGAAYNEQFF. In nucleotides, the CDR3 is TGTGCCAGCAGTTTAGGGGCAGCATACAATGAGCAGTTCTTC.